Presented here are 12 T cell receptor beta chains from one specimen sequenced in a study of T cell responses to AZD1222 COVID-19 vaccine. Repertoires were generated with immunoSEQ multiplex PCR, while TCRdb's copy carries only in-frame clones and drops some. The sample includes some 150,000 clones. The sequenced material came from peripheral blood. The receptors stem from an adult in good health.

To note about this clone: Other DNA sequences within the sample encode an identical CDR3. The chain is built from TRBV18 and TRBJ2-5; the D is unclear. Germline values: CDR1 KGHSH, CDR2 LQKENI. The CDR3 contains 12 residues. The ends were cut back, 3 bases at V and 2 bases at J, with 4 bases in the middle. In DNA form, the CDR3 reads TGTGCCAGCTCACCGGAACAAGAGACCCAGTACTTC. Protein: CASSPEQETQYF.

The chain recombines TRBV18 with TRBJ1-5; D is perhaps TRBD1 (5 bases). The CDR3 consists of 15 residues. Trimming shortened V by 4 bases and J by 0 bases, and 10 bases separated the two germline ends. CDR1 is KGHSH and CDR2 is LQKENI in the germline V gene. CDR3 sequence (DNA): TGTGCCAGCTCACGGGACCGCAATAGCAATCAGCCCCAGCATTTT. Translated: CASSRDRNSNQPQHF.

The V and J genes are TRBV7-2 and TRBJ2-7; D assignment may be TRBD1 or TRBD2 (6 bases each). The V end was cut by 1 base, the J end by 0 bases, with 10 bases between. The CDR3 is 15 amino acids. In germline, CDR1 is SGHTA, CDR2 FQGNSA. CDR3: CASSLDGGGSYEQYF. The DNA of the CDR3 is TGTGCCAGCAGCTTAGATGGAGGGGGCTCCTACGAGCAGTACTTC.

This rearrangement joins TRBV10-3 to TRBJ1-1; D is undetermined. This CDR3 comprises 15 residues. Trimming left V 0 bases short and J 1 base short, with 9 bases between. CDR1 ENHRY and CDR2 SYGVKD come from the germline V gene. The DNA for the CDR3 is TGTGCCATCAGTGAGTCAACCAGGCCGAACACTGAAGCTTTCTTT. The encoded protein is CAISESTRPNTEAFF.

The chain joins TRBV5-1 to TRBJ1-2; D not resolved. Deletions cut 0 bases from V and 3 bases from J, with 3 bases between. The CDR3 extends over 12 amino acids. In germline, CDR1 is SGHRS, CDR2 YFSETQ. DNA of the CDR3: TGCGCCAGCAGCTTGGATCACTATGGCTACACCTTC. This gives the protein CASSLDHYGYTF.

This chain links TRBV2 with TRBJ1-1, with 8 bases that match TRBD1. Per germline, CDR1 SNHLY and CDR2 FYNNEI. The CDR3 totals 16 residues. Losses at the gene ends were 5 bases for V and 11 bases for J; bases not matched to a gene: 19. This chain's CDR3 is CASSQLGTGRSLGAFF. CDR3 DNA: TGTGCCAGCAGTCAACTGGGGACAGGCCGATCCCTGGGGGCTTTCTTT.

CDR3 coding DNA: TGTGCCAGCAGCCCCCGGTCTCAGCCCCAGCATTTT. It specifies CASSPRSQPQHF. V gene TRBV5-8 combines with J gene TRBJ1-5; no reliable D call. Trimming left V 4 bases short and J 6 bases short, with 8 bases between. The CDR3 consists of 12 residues. CDR1 SGHTS and CDR2 YDEGEE come from the germline V gene.

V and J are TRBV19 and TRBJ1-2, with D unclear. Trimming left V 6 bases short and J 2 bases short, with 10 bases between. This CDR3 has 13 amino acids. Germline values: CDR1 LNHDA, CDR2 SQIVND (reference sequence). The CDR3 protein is CASSTLRNYGYTF. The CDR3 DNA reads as TGTGCCAGTAGCACCTTGCGGAACTATGGCTACACCTTC.

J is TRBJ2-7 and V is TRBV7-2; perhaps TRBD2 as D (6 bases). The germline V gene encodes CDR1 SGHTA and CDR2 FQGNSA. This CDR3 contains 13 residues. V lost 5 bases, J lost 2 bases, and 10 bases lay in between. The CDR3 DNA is TGTGCCAGCAGCCCAGGAGGGACCTACGAGCAGTACTTC. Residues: CASSPGGTYEQYF.

CDR3 loop: CASSQGYQPQHF. In DNA form, the CDR3 reads TGTGCCAGCAGTCAGGGTTATCAGCCCCAGCATTTT. The chain carries TRBV12-3 or TRBV12-4 and TRBJ1-5, with D perhaps matching TRBD1 (5 bases). CDR3 length: 12 amino acids. Trimming took off 5 bases at V and 5 bases at J, with 7 bases between the two ends.

CDR3 DNA: TGTGCCAGCAGCTCTAAATCCGTCGGGACAGATACGCAGTATTTT. Translation gives CASSSKSVGTDTQYF. The chain joins TRBV13 to TRBJ2-3; D is ambiguous. Trimming removed 4 bases from V and 3 bases from J, with 14 bases in between. This CDR3 is 15 amino acids long. The germline V gene encodes CDR1 PRHDT and CDR2 FYEKMQ (reference sequence). Based on the CDR3 plus reference TRBV13 and TRBJ2-3, the full variable domain is AAGVIQSPRHLIKEKRETATLKCYPIPRHDTVYWYQQGPGQDPQFLISFYEKMQSDKGSIPDRFSAQQFSDYHSELNMSSLELGDSALYFCASSSKSVGTDTQYFGPGTRLTVL.

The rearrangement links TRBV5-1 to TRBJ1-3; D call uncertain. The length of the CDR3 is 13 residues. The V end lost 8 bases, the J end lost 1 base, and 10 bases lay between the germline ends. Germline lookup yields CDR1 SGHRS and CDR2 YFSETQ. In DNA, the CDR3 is TGCGCCAGTACAGATTTGTCTGGAAACACCATATATTTT. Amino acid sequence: CASTDLSGNTIYF.